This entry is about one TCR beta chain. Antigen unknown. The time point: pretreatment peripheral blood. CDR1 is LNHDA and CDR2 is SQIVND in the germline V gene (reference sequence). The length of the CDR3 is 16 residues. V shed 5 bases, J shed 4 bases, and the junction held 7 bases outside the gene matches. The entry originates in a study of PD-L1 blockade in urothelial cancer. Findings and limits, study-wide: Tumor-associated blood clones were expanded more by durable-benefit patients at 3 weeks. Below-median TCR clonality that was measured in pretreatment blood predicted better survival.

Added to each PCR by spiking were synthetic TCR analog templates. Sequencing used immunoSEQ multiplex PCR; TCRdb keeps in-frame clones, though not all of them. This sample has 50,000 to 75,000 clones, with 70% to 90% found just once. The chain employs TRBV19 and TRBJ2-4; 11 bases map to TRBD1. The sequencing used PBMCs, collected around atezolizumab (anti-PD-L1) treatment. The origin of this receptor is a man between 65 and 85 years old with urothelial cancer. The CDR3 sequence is CASSFYGTGGKNIQYF. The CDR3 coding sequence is TGTGCCAGTAGTTTCTATGGGACAGGGGGAAAAAACATTCAGTACTTC.